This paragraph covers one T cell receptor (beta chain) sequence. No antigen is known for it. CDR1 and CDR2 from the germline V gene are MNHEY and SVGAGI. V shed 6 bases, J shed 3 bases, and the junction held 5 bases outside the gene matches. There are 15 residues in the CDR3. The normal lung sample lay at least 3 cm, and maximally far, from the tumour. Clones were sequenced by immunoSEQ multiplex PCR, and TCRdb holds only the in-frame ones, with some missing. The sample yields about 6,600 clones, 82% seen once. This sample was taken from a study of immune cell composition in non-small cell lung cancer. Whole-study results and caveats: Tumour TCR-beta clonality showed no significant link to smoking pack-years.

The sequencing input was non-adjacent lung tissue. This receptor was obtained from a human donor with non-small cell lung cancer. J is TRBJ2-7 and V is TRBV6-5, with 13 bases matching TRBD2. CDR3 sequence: CASSSRTSGGYEQYF. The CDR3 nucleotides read TGTGCCAGCAGCTCCCGGACTAGCGGGGGCTACGAGCAGTACTTC.